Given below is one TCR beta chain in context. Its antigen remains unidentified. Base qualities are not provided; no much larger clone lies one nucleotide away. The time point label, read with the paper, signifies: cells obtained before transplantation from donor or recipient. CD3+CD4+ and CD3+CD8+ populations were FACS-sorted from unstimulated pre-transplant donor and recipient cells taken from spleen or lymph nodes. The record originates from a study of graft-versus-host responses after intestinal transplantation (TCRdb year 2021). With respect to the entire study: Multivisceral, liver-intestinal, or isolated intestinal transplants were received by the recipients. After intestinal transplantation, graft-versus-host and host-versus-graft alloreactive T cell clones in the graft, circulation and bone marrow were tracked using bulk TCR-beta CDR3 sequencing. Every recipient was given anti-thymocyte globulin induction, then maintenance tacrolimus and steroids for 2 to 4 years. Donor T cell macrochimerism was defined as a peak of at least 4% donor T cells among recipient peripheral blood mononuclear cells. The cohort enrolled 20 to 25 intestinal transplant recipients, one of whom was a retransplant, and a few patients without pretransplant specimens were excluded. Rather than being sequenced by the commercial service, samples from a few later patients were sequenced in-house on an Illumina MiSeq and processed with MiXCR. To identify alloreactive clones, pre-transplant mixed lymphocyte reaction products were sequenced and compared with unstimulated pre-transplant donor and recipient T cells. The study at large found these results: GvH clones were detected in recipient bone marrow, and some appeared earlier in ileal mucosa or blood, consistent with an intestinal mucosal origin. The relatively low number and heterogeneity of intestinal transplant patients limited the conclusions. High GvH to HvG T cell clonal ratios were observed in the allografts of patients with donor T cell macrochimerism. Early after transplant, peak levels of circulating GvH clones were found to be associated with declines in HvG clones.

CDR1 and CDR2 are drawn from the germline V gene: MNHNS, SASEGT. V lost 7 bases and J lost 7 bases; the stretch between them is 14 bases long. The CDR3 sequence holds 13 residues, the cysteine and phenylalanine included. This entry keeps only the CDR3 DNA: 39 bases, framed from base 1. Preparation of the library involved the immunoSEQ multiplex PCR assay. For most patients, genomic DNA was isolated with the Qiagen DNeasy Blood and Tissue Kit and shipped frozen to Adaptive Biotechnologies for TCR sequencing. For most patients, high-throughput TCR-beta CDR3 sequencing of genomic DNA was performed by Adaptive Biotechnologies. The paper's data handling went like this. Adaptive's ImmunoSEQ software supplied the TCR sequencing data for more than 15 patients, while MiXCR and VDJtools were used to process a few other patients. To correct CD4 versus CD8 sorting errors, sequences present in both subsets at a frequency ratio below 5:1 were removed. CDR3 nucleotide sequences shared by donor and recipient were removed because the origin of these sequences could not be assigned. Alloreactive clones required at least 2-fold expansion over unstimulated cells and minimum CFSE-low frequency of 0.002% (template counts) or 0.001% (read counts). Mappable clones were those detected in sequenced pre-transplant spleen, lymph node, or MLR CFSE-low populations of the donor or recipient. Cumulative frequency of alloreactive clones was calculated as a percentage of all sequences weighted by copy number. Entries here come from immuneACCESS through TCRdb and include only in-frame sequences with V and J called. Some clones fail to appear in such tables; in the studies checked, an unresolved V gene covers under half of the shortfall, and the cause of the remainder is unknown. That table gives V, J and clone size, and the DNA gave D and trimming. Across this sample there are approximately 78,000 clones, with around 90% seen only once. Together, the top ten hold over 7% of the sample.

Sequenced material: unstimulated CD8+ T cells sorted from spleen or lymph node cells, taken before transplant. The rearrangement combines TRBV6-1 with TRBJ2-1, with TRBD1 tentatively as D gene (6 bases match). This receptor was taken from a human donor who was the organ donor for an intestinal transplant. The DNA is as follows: TGTGCCAGCACCCCACAGGGACGAAATGAGCAGTTCTTC. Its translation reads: CASTPQGRNEQFF.